The 7 T cell receptor beta chains presented below share a single source sample, sequenced in a study of persistence of HIV-infected CD4 T cells. This was the immunoSEQ version 4 assay in survey mode. TCRdb keeps only in-frame clones here, not all; method: immunoSEQ multiplex PCR. This table holds some 40,000 clones, 80% to 95% found once. Cells were stimulated nonspecifically with anti-CD3/anti-CD28 magnetic beads. Sorting selected CD4+ T cells upregulating both CD40 ligand and CD69. What these receptors recognize is not known. The sequencing here drew on CD4+ T cells sorted from PBMCs after approximately 20-hour stimulation, taken from a patient who received antiretroviral therapy. Every receptor here comes from an adult man with HIV who was CMV-seropositive.

This chain uses TRBV18 with TRBJ2-4, with D tentatively TRBD2 (6 bases). The CDR3 contains 15 residues. Deletions cut 3 bases from V and 1 base from J, with 10 bases between. CDR1 is KGHSH and CDR2 is LQKENI in the germline V gene. This CDR3 reads CASSPLGLAKNIQYF. DNA for the CDR3: TGTGCCAGCTCACCCCTGGGACTGGCCAAAAACATTCAGTACTTC. Together with reference TRBV18 and TRBJ2-4, the CDR3 gives the full variable domain: NAGVMQNPRHLVRRRGQEARLRCSPMKGHSHVYWYRQLPEEGLKFMVYLQKENIIDESGMPKERFSAEFPKEGPSILRIQQVVRGDSAAYFCASSPLGLAKNIQYFGAGTRLSVL.

The chain uses TRBV7-9 and TRBJ2-3; 13 bases agree with TRBD2. Germline-derived CDR1 and CDR2 are SEHNR and FQNEAQ (reference sequence). The V segment lost 5 bases and the J segment 4 bases; nucleotides outside the gene matches: 9. The CDR3 extends over 17 amino acids. CDR3 sequence (DNA): TGTGCCAGCAGCCCTACTCGGACTAGCGGGGGTTCAGATACGCAGTATTTT. Encoded protein: CASSPTRTSGGSDTQYF. The full variable domain, completed using reference TRBV7-9 and TRBJ2-3, is DTGVSQNPRHKITKRGQNVTFRCDPISEHNRLYWYRQTLGQGPEFLTYFQNEAQLEKSRLLSDRFSAERPKGSFSTLEIQRTEQGDSAMYLCASSPTRTSGGSDTQYFGPGTRLTVL.

The chain recombines TRBV18 with TRBJ1-5; the D is unclear. Germline lookup yields CDR1 KGHSH and CDR2 LQKENI. V was cut by 2 bases and J by 5 bases, with 10 bases left in between. The CDR3 runs 14 residues. The CDR3: CASSPLDGHQPQHF. In nucleotides, the CDR3 is TGTGCCAGCTCACCATTGGACGGCCATCAGCCCCAGCATTTT. The full variable domain, in which reference TRBV18 and TRBJ1-5 provide the parts outside the CDR3, is NAGVMQNPRHLVRRRGQEARLRCSPMKGHSHVYWYRQLPEEGLKFMVYLQKENIIDESGMPKERFSAEFPKEGPSILRIQQVVRGDSAAYFCASSPLDGHQPQHFGDGTRLSIL.

The V call is TRBV24-1, the J call TRBJ2-7, with 8 positions matching TRBD2. Trimming removed 4 bases from V and 0 bases from J; junction bases left unmatched: 19. This CDR3 has 20 residues. The germline V gene encodes CDR1 KGHDR and CDR2 SFDVKD. The CDR3: CATSELGLGLAGPSSYEQYF. In nucleotides, the CDR3 is TGTGCCACCAGTGAACTGGGACTTGGGCTAGCGGGCCCGAGCTCCTACGAGCAGTACTTC.

This clone was counted only a few times. The rearrangement uses TRBV3-1 (or the pseudogene TRBV3-2) and TRBJ1-2; D gene uncertain. The V gene's germline CDR1 is LGHDT and CDR2 YNNKEL (reference sequence). The CDR3 length is 13 residues. The germline V and J ends were trimmed by 3 bases and 5 bases, with 10 bases remaining between them. The CDR3 coding sequence is TGTGCCAGCAGCCATCTGGGAGCTTATGGCTACACCTTC. Translating gives CASSHLGAYGYTF.

The chain uses TRBV27 and TRBJ1-6; weak D call: TRBD1 (6 bases). The V end lost 5 bases, the J end lost 2 bases, and 16 bases lay between the germline ends. Germline V gene data show CDR1 as MNHEY and CDR2 as SMNVEV (reference sequence). CDR3 length: 17 residues. The CDR3 DNA sequence: TGTGCCAGCAGTAATCCCCAGGGGACCGCCTATAATTCACCCCTCCACTTT. It codes for CASSNPQGTAYNSPLHF.

This CDR3 is CASSPGGDGYTF. CDR3 nucleotides: TGTGCCAGCAGCCCGGGGGGGGATGGCTACACCTTC. This chain uses TRBV7-8 with TRBJ1-2; D may be TRBD1 (5 bases). This CDR3 contains 12 residues. Deletions cut 5 bases from V and 6 bases from J, with 10 bases between. CDR1 is SGHVS, CDR2 FQNEAQ, per germline.